What follows describes a single T cell receptor beta chain. This CDR3 comprises 13 residues. V gave up 3 bases and J gave up 1 base, with 6 bases separating them. Germline CDR1 and CDR2: KGHSH and LQKENI. The data derive from a study of blood T cell repertoires in COVID-19. Study-wide context: COVID-19 samples collected from the United States, Italy and Spain covered acute and convalescent phases. From T cells, B-cell-depleted T cells, or PBMCs came the material, which was cDNA or gDNA.

As processed by the authors: The authors estimated nucleated cell counts from reference gene primer amplification. Profiled with immunoSEQ multiplex PCR; TCRdb holds only in-frame clones, not every one. D and trimming come from the DNA, and the V and J calls and clone size come from that table. Among 91,000 or so clones listed, 82% were seen once. The receptor's source is a man aged 45-60 years with active or convalescent COVID-19. The sample was peripheral blood. The genes are TRBV18 and TRBJ1-1; D gene uncertain. The CDR3 DNA sequence: TGTGCCAGCTCACCGAGGCCGAACACTGAAGCTTTCTTT. It translates to CASSPRPNTEAFF.